A single TCR beta chain is shown here with its context. This record comes from a study of blood T cell repertoires in COVID-19. Study information: The origin of the acute and convalescent COVID-19 samples was the United States, Italy and Spain. PBMCs, B-cell-depleted T cells, or T cells provided the cDNA or gDNA that made up the material.

The CDR3 covers 13 residues. The trim removed 2 bases at V and 10 bases at J, leaving 5 bases unmatched. The germline gives CDR1 MNHEY, CDR2 SMNVEV (reference sequence). As originally analysed: Amplified reference gene primers provided the basis for estimating nucleated cell counts. The data were produced by immunoSEQ multiplex PCR, yet TCRdb's version contains in-frame clones alone and is incomplete. V, J and clone size are those of that table, while D and trimming were read from the DNA. The data show 55,000 to 70,000 clones, roughly three quarters seen once. Sequenced material: peripheral blood. This rearrangement joins TRBV27 to TRBJ2-1; TRBD2 matches at 7 bases. The sequence came from a man in his sixties with acute or convalescent COVID-19. This CDR3 reads CASSLLLGGEQFF. The CDR3, as DNA: TGTGCCAGCAGTTTACTCCTCGGGGGGGAGCAGTTCTTC.